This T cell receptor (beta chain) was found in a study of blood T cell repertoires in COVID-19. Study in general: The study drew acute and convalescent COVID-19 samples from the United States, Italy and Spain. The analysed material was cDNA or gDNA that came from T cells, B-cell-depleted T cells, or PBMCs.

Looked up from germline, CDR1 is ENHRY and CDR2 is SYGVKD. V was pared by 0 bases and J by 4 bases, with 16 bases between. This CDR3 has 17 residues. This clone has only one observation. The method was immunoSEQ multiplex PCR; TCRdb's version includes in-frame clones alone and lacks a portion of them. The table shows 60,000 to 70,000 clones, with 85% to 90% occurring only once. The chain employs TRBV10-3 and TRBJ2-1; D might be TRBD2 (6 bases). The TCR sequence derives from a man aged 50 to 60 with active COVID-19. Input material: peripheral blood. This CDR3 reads CAISESIASAFYNEQFF. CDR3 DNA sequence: TGTGCCATCAGTGAGTCGATAGCTAGCGCGTTTTACAATGAGCAGTTCTTC.